A selection of T cell receptor beta chains follows, all from one sample in a study. One entry per CDR3 protein, called by TCRdb with MiXCR from the 5' RACE reads. The data show tens of thousands of distinct CDR3 sequences, around 22% seen once. The source material was memory CD4+ T cells sorted from blood. These receptor sequences come from a female donor with breast cancer. Both conserved end residues are part of each CDR3. Each record gives: CDR3 length, clone size, D gene, V gene, J gene, CDR3 protein, CDR3 DNA. D genes are given only for firm matches. Size is omitted from some rows. Given values are once, few, many or a class for expanded clones.

14,.,TRBD1,TRBV20-1,TRBJ2-7,CSATRQGIAYEQYF,TGCAGTGCTACGCGACAGGGGATCGCCTACGAGCAGTACTTC
15,few,.,TRBV27,TRBJ2-7,CAGSLTESSSYEQYF,TGTGCCGGCAGTTTGACAGAAAGTAGCTCCTACGAGCAGTACTTC
14,.,TRBD1,TRBV6-2/TRBV6-3,TRBJ2-7,CASKDRSNSYEQYF,TGTGCCAGCAAGGACAGGTCAAACTCCTACGAGCAGTACTTC
16,many,.,TRBV10-3,TRBJ1-5,CAISESAGLGNQPQHF,TGTGCCATCAGTGAGTCGGCAGGGCTTGGCAATCAGCCCCAGCATTTT
15,.,.,TRBV7-3,TRBJ2-7,CASSPGQGFSYEQYF,TGTGCCAGCAGCCCCGGGCAGGGCTTCTCCTACGAGCAGTACTTC
19,.,TRBD2,TRBV7-9,TRBJ2-1,CASLSPNRMTSGFYNEQFF,TGTGCCAGCCTCTCTCCTAACAGGATGACTAGCGGGTTCTACAATGAGCAGTTCTTC
16,.,TRBD2,TRBV6-5,TRBJ2-5,CASSYSRGEGRETQYF,TGTGCCAGCAGTTACTCTCGCGGGGAGGGGCGGGAGACCCAGTACTTC
14,.,.,TRBV6-1,TRBJ1-3,CASGDKAGGNTIYF,TGTGCCAGCGGAGACAAAGCGGGAGGAAACACCATATATTTT
13,medium-sized,.,TRBV4-1,TRBJ1-5,CASSQVQNQPQHF,TGCGCCAGCAGCCAAGTTCAAAATCAGCCCCAGCATTTT
15,.,.,TRBV7-8,TRBJ1-3,CASSLARAAGNTIYF,TGTGCCAGCAGCTTAGCCCGGGCCGCTGGAAACACCATATATTTT
13,.,.,TRBV6-5,TRBJ1-1,CASRVTGHAPAFF,TGTGCCAGCAGGGTTACTGGGCACGCTCCAGCTTTCTTT
12,.,.,TRBV7-2,TRBJ2-7,CASSFLYYEQYF,TGTGCCAGCAGCTTTCTGTACTACGAGCAGTACTTC
18,.,TRBD2,TRBV7-9,TRBJ2-1,CANSLVEASGSRRNELFF,TGTGCCAACAGCTTAGTCGAGGCTAGCGGGAGTCGACGGAATGAGCTGTTCTTC
14,many,.,TRBV7-2,TRBJ2-4,CASSSLATGSIQYF,TGTGCCAGCAGCTCCCTAGCAACAGGGAGCATTCAGTACTTC
13,many,.,TRBV10-3,TRBJ1-2,CATRTDDNYGYTF,TGTGCCACCCGGACGGATGACAACTATGGCTACACCTTC
11,.,.,TRBV20-1,TRBJ2-7,CGATRGYEQYF,TGCGGTGCTACCAGGGGCTACGAGCAGTACTTC
14,few,.,TRBV27,TRBJ1-6,CASSHGSNNSPLHF,TGTGCCAGCAGCCACGGATCGAATAATTCACCCCTCCACTTT
14,few,.,TRBV4-2,TRBJ1-1,CASSQGRGNTEAFF,TGTGCCAGCAGCCAAGGCCGTGGGAACACTGAAGCTTTCTTT
16,.,TRBD2,TRBV6-2/TRBV6-3,TRBJ2-1,CASSYGLAGEGNEQLF,TGTGCCAGCAGTTACGGACTAGCGGGAGAGGGGAATGAGCAGCTCTTC
15,.,TRBD1,TRBV12-5,TRBJ2-1,CASGLAPDRVNEQFF,TGTGCTAGTGGTTTGGCTCCGGACAGGGTCAATGAGCAGTTCTTC
14,.,TRBD1,TRBV5-6,TRBJ1-5,CASSVEGGSQPQHF,TGTGCCAGCAGCGTAGAAGGGGGCAGTCAGCCCCAGCATTTT
11,few,.,TRBV27,TRBJ2-3,CASRLTDTQYF,TGTGCCAGCAGACTTACAGATACGCAGTATTTT
14,.,.,TRBV4-1,TRBJ1-5,CASSQMGVYQPQHF,TGCGCCAGCAGCCAAATGGGGGTCTATCAGCCCCAGCATTTT
15,medium-sized,.,TRBV28,TRBJ2-7,CASSFFGTDSYEQYF,TGTGCCAGCAGTTTCTTCGGCACGGACTCCTACGAGCAGTACTTC
12,medium-sized,.,TRBV6-2/TRBV6-3,TRBJ2-1,CASSYYGNEQFF,TGTGCCAGCAGTTACTATGGCAATGAGCAGTTCTTC
19,few,TRBD2,TRBV2,TRBJ2-2,CASIDLAYRGGSSSGELFF,TGTGCCAGCATAGATCTCGCCTATCGTGGCGGGAGTTCCTCCGGGGAGCTGTTTTTT
15,many,.,TRBV7-8,TRBJ1-1,CASSLEDTGNTEAFF,TGTGCCAGCAGCTTAGAAGACACCGGGAACACTGAAGCTTTCTTT
15,.,.,TRBV4-3,TRBJ2-1,CASSQDRGGYNEQFF,TGCGCCAGCAGCCAAGACAGGGGGGGCTACAATGAGCAGTTCTTC
12,.,.,TRBV9,TRBJ2-1,CASSEFPNEQFF,TGTGCCAGCAGTGAATTCCCCAATGAGCAGTTCTTC
13,few,.,TRBV27,TRBJ2-7,CASSFKDSYEQYF,TGTGCCAGCAGTTTCAAGGACTCCTACGAGCAGTACTTC
15,.,.,TRBV12-3/TRBV12-4,TRBJ2-3,CASSYRSENTDTQYF,TGTGCCAGCAGTTACCGGAGCGAGAACACAGATACGCAGTATTTT
15,.,TRBD1,TRBV27,TRBJ1-1,CASSPGTGLATEAFF,TGTGCCAGCAGTCCCGGGACAGGGCTGGCCACTGAAGCTTTCTTT
15,.,.,TRBV11-2,TRBJ2-7,CASSPTGPPLYEQYF,TGTGCCAGCAGCCCTACAGGGCCCCCACTCTACGAGCAGTACTTC
14,medium-sized,.,TRBV4-3,TRBJ2-1,CASSQDQFNDEQFF,TGCGCCAGCAGCCAAGACCAATTCAACGATGAGCAGTTCTTC
10,few,.,TRBV20-1,TRBJ1-2,CSAIGGGYTF,TGCAGTGCTATTGGGGGAGGCTACACCTTC
15,many,.,TRBV5-1,TRBJ2-1,CASSFSKGELIEQFF,TGCGCCAGCAGCTTTAGTAAGGGGGAATTGATTGAGCAGTTCTTC
16,.,.,TRBV4-3,TRBJ2-4,CASSQGTDLAENIQYF,TGCGCCAGCAGCCAAGGGACGGACTTAGCCGAAAACATTCAGTACTTC
11,.,.,TRBV20-1,TRBJ1-2,CSAREGRGYTF,TGCAGTGCTAGGGAGGGCAGGGGCTACACCTTC
16,.,.,TRBV10-2,TRBJ2-6,CASSEGSPSGTNVLTF,TGCGCCAGCAGTGAAGGTTCCCCCTCTGGGACCAACGTCCTGACTTTC